The 26 T cell receptor beta chains presented below share a single source sample, sequenced in a study of identical twins. TCRdb redid the calling of the 5' RACE reads with MiXCR, one entry per CDR3 protein. The sample yields 450,000 to 650,000 distinct CDR3 sequences, roughly 15% seen once. These data also formed part of another study, on yellow fever vaccine responses in identical twins.

Sample: CD4+ T cells sorted from blood. These receptors were obtained from a woman aged 18-30 years in good health.

There are many counts of this clonotype. J is TRBJ2-7 and V is TRBV3-1; 10 nucleotides match TRBD2. Trimming took 3 bases from V and 6 from J; bases not matched to a gene: 8. CDR3 size: 15 residues. Germline values: CDR1 LGHDT, CDR2 YNNKEL (reference sequence). The CDR3 reads CASSQTSGWISEQYF. The CDR3 nucleotides are TGTGCCAGCAGCCAGACTAGCGGGTGGATTTCCGAGCAGTACTTC.

This clonotype turned up a few times. The chain employs TRBV4-1 and TRBJ2-6, with D unclear. The CDR3 has 18 residues. Germline CDR1 is MGHRA and CDR2 is YSYEKL. V was trimmed by 5 bases and J by 2 bases, leaving 19 bases between them. CDR3 in amino acids: CASSSPGRSSAGANVLTF. The CDR3 bases are TGCGCCAGCAGCTCCCCTGGCAGGTCCTCCGCTGGGGCCAACGTCCTGACTTTC.

The chain couples TRBV6-2 or TRBV6-3 to TRBJ2-4; 15 nucleotides match TRBD2. Germline values: CDR1 MNHEY, CDR2 SVGEGT. Trimming took 5 bases from V and 1 from J; bases not matched to a gene: 0. This CDR3 has 16 residues. CDR3 sequence (DNA): TGTGCCAGCAGTGGACTAGCGGGGGGGGCCAAAAACATTCAGTACTTC. Translated: CASSGLAGGAKNIQYF.

V is TRBV2 and J is TRBJ2-1; 9 bases fit TRBD2. This CDR3 is 15 amino acids long. Per the germline V gene, CDR1 is SNHLY and CDR2 is FYNNEI. Trimming at V came to 7 bases and at J to 7 bases, leaving 11 bases not matched to a gene. The CDR3 spells CASTLSGRGSNEQFF. CDR3 DNA: TGTGCCAGCACCCTTAGCGGGAGAGGGTCGAATGAGCAGTTCTTC.

The chain recombines TRBV4-2 with TRBJ2-2; 10 nucleotides agree with TRBD2. The germline V gene encodes CDR1 LGHNA and CDR2 YNFKEQ. V lost 1 base, J lost 8 bases, and 7 bases stayed unmatched. The CDR3 sequence is 16 residues long. The CDR3 here is CASSQGGLAGAGELFF. The CDR3 nucleotides are TGTGCCAGCAGCCAAGGGGGGCTAGCGGGAGCTGGGGAGCTGTTTTTT.

This clonotype was counted a few times. This chain links TRBV10-3 with TRBJ2-1; D perhaps matches TRBD2 (6 bases). The CDR3 contains 13 residues. Trimming took off 7 bases at V and 4 bases at J, with 11 bases between the two ends. CDR1 and CDR2 (germline): ENHRY, SYGVKD. The CDR3 DNA sequence: TGTGCCATCATGGGGACTGAATACAATGAGCAGTTCTTC. The encoded protein is CAIMGTEYNEQFF.

Ten or more counts support this clonotype. V and J are TRBV12-3 or TRBV12-4 and TRBJ2-1, with 9 bases lining up with TRBD2. This CDR3 contains 16 residues. Losses at the gene ends were 6 bases for V and 4 bases for J; bases not matched to a gene: 10. The CDR3 nucleotides are TGTGCCAGCAGCCCAAATCGACTAGCGGTATACAATGAGCAGTTCTTC. It codes for CASSPNRLAVYNEQFF.

This clonotype was counted many times. This chain joins TRBV14 and TRBJ2-2; no clear D. Trimming removed 3 bases from V and 1 base from J, with 0 bases in between. Looked up from germline, CDR1 is SGHDN and CDR2 is FVKESK. The CDR3 is 12 amino acids. The CDR3 sequence: CASSQNTGELFF. The CDR3 DNA follows: TGTGCCAGCAGCCAGAACACCGGGGAGCTGTTTTTT.

This chain joins TRBV7-7 and TRBJ2-3; 9 bases line up with TRBD2. This CDR3 has 16 residues. V lost 1 base to trimming and J lost 1 base; unmatched junction nucleotides: 3. Germline V gene lookup returns CDR1 SSHAT and CDR2 FNYEAQ (reference sequence). CDR3 nucleotide sequence: TGTGCCAGCAGCTTAGGTGGGACTAGCCGCACAGATACGCAGTATTTT. It yields the protein CASSLGGTSRTDTQYF.

This sequence joins TRBV19 and TRBJ1-1; 8 bases are a match to TRBD1. V trimming: 3 bases; J trimming: 8 bases; junction bases outside the gene matches: 5. Germline V CDR1 and CDR2: LNHDA, SQIVND (reference sequence). This CDR3 has 13 amino acids. CDR3 loop: CASSISRDREAFF. The CDR3 DNA sequence: TGTGCCAGTAGTATCTCCCGGGACAGGGAAGCTTTCTTT.

Remarks on this clonotype: Relative to the germline gene, one junction end is altered; a read error may explain this. The CDR3 coding sequence is TGTGCCTGCAGTCCTCAATATAGCGTTTACTCTGGGGCCAACGTCCTGACTTTC. It specifies CACSPQYSVYSGANVLTF. The chain couples TRBV12-3 or TRBV12-4 to TRBJ2-6, with TRBD2 as a possible D gene (5 bases). The CDR3 sequence is 18 residues long.

This clonotype was seen many times. This chain uses TRBV10-3 with TRBJ2-1; TRBD2 matches at 9 bases. The CDR3 covers 14 residues. CDR1 is ENHRY, CDR2 SYGVKD, per germline. V was pared by 4 bases and J by 9 bases, with 7 bases of the junction left unmatched. The CDR3 coding sequence is TGTGCCATCAGTGCGGGACTAGCTACGTCTGAGCAGTTCTTC. Protein product: CAISAGLATSEQFF.

This clonotype showed up many times. The chain's CDR3 is CSARRGSGDQETQYF. The CDR3 bases are TGCAGTGCTAGAAGGGGTAGCGGGGACCAAGAGACCCAGTACTTC. The gene calls are TRBV20-1 and TRBJ2-5; TRBD2 agrees at 8 bases. Germline V CDR1 and CDR2: DFQATT, SNEGSKA (reference sequence). The junction had 5 bases not matched to a gene; V was cut back by 2 bases and J by 0 bases. The CDR3 runs 15 residues.

The chain links TRBV5-6 to TRBJ2-5; the D call may be TRBD1 or TRBD2 (5 bases each). The germline V gene has CDR1 SGHDT and CDR2 YYEEEE. This CDR3 comprises 13 residues. Trimming took 4 bases from V and 1 from J, leaving 8 bases between them. This CDR3 is CASSMGPQETQYF. Here the CDR3 DNA reads TGTGCCAGCAGCATGGGACCCCAAGAGACCCAGTACTTC.

The chain is built from TRBV7-3 and TRBJ2-2, with D hard to call. Germline CDR1 is SGHTA and CDR2 is FQGTGA. V gave up 1 base and J gave up 6 bases, with 6 bases separating them. CDR3 size: 13 residues. The CDR3 protein is CASSLSVSGELFF. CDR3 coding DNA: TGTGCCAGCAGCTTAAGTGTTTCCGGGGAGCTGTTTTTT.

This clonotype was seen a handful of times. The chain carries TRBV2 and TRBJ1-2; D remains unclear. The V gene's germline CDR1 is SNHLY and CDR2 FYNNEI. The length of the CDR3 is 14 residues. V shed 8 bases and J shed 8 bases, with 21 bases lying between them. This chain's CDR3 is CASLRSGNSGGYTF. The CDR3 region has the DNA TGTGCCAGCCTCCGGTCGGGTAACTCGGGAGGCTACACCTTC.

The gene calls are TRBV3-1 and TRBJ2-7; either TRBD1 or TRBD2 may supply D (5 bases each). There are 12 residues in the CDR3. Per the germline V gene, CDR1 is LGHDT and CDR2 is YNNKEL (reference sequence). The V end was cut by 1 base, the J end by 8 bases, with 9 bases between. CDR3 region: CASSQVGEKQYF. The DNA for the CDR3 is TGTGCCAGCAGCCAAGTGGGGGAAAAGCAGTACTTC.

This clonotype was counted only a few times. The chain carries TRBV19 and TRBJ2-2; D is unresolved. V gave up 3 bases and J gave up 1 base, with 6 bases separating them. The CDR3 has 14 amino acids. Germline V gives CDR1 LNHDA, CDR2 SQIVND (reference sequence). CDR3 sequence reads: CASSIGENTGELFF. The CDR3 DNA is TGTGCCAGTAGTATCGGCGAGAACACCGGGGAGCTGTTTTTT.

Here the CDR3 DNA reads TGCGCCAGCAGCCAAGGGAGGGAGAAAAACATTCAGTACTTC. Translated: CASSQGREKNIQYF. The V call is TRBV4-1, the J call TRBJ2-4; perhaps TRBD2 as D (6 bases). The CDR3 has 14 residues. The V end was cut by 1 base, the J end by 4 bases, with 8 bases between. CDR1 and CDR2 from the germline V gene are MGHRA and YSYEKL.

Only a few counts were recorded for this clonotype. The chain employs TRBV24-1 and TRBJ2-1; a weak D match, TRBD2 (5 bases). From germline, CDR1 is KGHDR and CDR2 SFDVKD. This CDR3 is 11 amino acids long. V lost 3 bases and J lost 14, with 10 bases in between. The CDR3 DNA reads as TGTGCCACCAGTGATCTAGCTATTAAGTTCTTC. This sequence encodes CATSDLAIKFF.

This clonotype was seen a few times. The CDR3: CATSRDTGMGNQPQHF. The CDR3 DNA sequence: TGTGCCACCAGCAGAGATACGGGAATGGGGAATCAGCCCCAGCATTTT. V gene TRBV15 combines with J gene TRBJ1-5, with D unresolved. This CDR3 is built from 16 residues. The ends were cut back, 0 bases at V and 4 bases at J, with 13 bases in the middle. Germline V gene sequence: CDR1 LNHNV, CDR2 YYDKDF (reference sequence).

The sample holds many counts of this clonotype. The chain employs TRBV9 and TRBJ2-5, with D possibly TRBD1 on 5 matching bases. Between the trimmed V and J ends, which lost 2 bases and 2 bases, there was a span of 7 bases. CDR3 length: 13 amino acids. From germline, CDR1 is SGDLS and CDR2 YYNGEE. CDR3 sequence reads: CASSVTDQETQYF. In nucleotides, the CDR3 is TGTGCCAGCAGCGTGACAGATCAAGAGACCCAGTACTTC.

This clonotype was seen ten or more times. This chain uses TRBV7-6 with TRBJ2-5; TRBD1 aligns across 8 bases. Per the germline V gene, CDR1 is SGHVS and CDR2 is FNYEAQ. V dropped 5 bases and J dropped 4; count of bases not matched to a gene: 0. This CDR3 is built from 12 residues. CDR3 amino acids: CASSDRGETQYF. As DNA, the CDR3 is TGTGCCAGCAGCGACAGGGGAGAGACCCAGTACTTC.

Only a few counts were recorded for this clonotype. The V gene is TRBV20-1, the J gene TRBJ2-7; 13 bases line up with TRBD2. CDR1 is DFQATT and CDR2 is SNEGSKA in the germline V gene (reference sequence). This CDR3 contains 13 residues. J gave up 2 bases and V 6 bases, and 1 base lay outside the gene matches. The chain's CDR3 is CSAGLAGAYEQYF. The CDR3 bases are TGCAGTGCCGGACTAGCGGGAGCCTACGAGCAGTACTTC.

V usage is TRBV28 and J usage is TRBJ1-1; D is unresolved. CDR1 is MDHEN, CDR2 SYDVKM, per germline. This CDR3 is built from 14 residues. Trimming left V 2 bases short and J 1 base short, with 8 bases between. Written as DNA, the CDR3 is TGTGCCAGCAGTTTAGGACCGAAGAACACTGAAGCTTTCTTT. Residues: CASSLGPKNTEAFF.

The chain is built from TRBV7-3 and TRBJ2-1; no firm D call. Germline CDR1 reads SGHTA; CDR2 reads FQGTGA. The V gene lost 6 bases and the J gene lost 9 bases, with 15 bases spanning the gap. The CDR3 is made up of 13 amino acids. The CDR3 reads CASRLDPDGEQFF. The DNA of the CDR3 is TGTGCCAGCAGACTCGACCCCGACGGTGAGCAGTTCTTC.